This T cell receptor (beta chain) is from a study of blood T cell repertoires in COVID-19. Measured with immunoSEQ multiplex PCR; TCRdb has only the in-frame clones, and not every one. The table shows 320,000 or so clones, with about nine tenths occurring only once. In assigning cohorts, the study relied on participant-reported clinical history. Two negative PCRs, clearance, or symptom resolution characterized the recovered Cohort 3 donors. The CDR3 runs to 17 residues. Germline V gene data show CDR1 as KGHDR and CDR2 as SFDVKD. V was cut by 2 bases and J by 2 bases, with 17 bases left in between. The sequencing sample was made of PBMCs or T cells enriched from blood (not recorded which). The clonotype originates from a man aged 60 to 69 who had recovered from COVID-19. The chain couples TRBV24-1 to TRBJ1-2; no reliable D call. In DNA form, the CDR3 reads TGTGCCACCAGTGATTCCCTCAACACGCGCGGGAACTATGGCTACACCTTC. Protein: CATSDSLNTRGNYGYTF.